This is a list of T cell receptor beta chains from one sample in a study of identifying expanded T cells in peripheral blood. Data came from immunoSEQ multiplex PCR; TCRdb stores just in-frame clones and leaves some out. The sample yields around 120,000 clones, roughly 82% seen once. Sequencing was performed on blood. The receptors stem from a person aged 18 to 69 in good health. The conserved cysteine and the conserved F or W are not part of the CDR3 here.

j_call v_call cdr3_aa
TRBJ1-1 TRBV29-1 SVGRPLNTEAF
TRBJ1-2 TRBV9 ASSAQGYRDGYT
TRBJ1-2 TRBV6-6 ASPGGLSYGYT
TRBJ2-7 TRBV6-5 ASSYSDTYEQY
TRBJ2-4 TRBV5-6 ASSPRLPGPPY
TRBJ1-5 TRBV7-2 ASSLSRDQPQH
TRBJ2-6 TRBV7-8 ASHLASSGANVLT
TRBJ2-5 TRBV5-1 ASSFFGETQY
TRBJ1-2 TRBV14 ASSPGTRINANYGYT
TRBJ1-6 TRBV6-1 ASSVLAYNSPLH
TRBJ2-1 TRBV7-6 ASSFRAQVYNEQF
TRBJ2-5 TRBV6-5 ASSYAYRETQY
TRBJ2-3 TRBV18 ASSRDRHTDTQY
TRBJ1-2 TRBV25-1 ASSASYRDYGYT
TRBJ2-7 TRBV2 ASQGYEQY
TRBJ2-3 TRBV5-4 ASSLGGVAGLTDTQY
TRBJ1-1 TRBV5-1 ASSLVAGRAEAF
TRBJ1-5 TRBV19 ASTGQGLSNQPQH
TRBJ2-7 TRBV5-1 ASSLASGQAYEQY
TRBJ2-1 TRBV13 ASSPPAGGSYNEQF
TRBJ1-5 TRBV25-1 ASSDTRQPNQPQH
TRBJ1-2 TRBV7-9 ASSLDALYYGYT
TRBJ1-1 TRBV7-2 ASSSHRDSVIGAF
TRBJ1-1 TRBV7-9 ASSLGRVTEAF
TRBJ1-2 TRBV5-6 ASSWTGRGGYT
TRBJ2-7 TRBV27 ASTDRGRILY
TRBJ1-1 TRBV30 AWSFTQNTEAF
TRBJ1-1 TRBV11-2 ASSLSVGGNTEAF
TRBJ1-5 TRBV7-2 ASSLIGRTDLNNQPQH
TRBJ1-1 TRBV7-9 ASKLTGNTEAF
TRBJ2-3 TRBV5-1 ASSLAGSADTQY
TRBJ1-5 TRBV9 ASSVGVNSNQPQH
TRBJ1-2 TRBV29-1 SVSSGDYGYT
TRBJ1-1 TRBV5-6 ASSPAKAIEAF
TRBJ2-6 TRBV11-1 ASSADRGTGANVLT
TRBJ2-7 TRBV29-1 SAIELINREQY
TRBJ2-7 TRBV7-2 ASSSGPLFYEQY
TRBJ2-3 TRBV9 ASGRGNPLTDTQY
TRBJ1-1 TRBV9 ASSVVEENTEAF
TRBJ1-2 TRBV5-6 ASSLDRGYGYT
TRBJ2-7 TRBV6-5 ASSDEAPGQVPL
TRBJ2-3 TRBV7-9 ASSFAGLTDTQY
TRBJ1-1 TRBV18 ASSPGGLWNTEAF
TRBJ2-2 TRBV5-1 ASSPGQHTGELF
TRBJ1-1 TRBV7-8 ASSLGSWDSTTEAF
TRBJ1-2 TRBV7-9 ASSSMKGGVEGYT
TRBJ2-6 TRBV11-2 ASSFGSGANVLT
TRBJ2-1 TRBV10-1 ASSEYSGGFNEQF
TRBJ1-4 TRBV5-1 ASSIQGATNEKLF
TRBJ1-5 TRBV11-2 ASSLEWGQPQH
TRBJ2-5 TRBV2 ASGRGQETQY
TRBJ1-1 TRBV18 ASSPGQGVTEAF
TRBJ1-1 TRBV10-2 ASSDGRGLLNTEAF
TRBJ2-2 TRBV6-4 ASSLGRDVIGADTGELF
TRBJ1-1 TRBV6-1 AARWGSTEAF